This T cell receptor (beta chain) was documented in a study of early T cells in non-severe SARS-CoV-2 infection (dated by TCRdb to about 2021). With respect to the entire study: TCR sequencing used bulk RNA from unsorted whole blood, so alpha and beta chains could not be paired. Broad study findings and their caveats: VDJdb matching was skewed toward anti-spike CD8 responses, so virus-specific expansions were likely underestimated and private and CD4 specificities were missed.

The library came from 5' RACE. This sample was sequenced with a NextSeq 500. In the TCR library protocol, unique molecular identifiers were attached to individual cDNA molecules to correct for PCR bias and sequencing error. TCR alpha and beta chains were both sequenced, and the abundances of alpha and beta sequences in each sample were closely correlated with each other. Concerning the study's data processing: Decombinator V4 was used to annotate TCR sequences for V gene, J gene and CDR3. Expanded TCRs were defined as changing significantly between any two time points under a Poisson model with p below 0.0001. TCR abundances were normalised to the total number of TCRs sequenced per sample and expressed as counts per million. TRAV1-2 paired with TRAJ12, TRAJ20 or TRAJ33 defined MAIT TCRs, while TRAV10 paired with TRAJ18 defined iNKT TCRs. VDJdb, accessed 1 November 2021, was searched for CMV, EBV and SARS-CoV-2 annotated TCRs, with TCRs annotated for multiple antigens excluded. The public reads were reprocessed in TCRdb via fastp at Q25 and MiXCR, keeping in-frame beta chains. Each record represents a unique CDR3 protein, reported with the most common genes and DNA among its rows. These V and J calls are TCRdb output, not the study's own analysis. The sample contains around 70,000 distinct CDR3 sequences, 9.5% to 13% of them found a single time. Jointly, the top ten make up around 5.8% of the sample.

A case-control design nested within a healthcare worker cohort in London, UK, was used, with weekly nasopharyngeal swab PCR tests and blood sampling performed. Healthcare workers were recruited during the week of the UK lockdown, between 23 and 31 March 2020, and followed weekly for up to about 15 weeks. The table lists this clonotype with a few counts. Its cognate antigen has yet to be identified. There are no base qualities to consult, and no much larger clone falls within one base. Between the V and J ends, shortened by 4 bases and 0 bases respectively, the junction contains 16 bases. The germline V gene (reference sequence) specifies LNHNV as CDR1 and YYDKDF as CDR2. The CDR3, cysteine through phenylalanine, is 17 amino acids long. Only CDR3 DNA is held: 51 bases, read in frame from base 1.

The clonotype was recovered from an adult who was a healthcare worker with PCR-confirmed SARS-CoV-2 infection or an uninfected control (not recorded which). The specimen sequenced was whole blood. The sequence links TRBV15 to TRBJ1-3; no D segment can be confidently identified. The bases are TGTGCCACCAGCACACACCTCGGTCGGAGCTCTGGAAACACCATATATTTT. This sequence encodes CATSTHLGRSSGNTIYF.